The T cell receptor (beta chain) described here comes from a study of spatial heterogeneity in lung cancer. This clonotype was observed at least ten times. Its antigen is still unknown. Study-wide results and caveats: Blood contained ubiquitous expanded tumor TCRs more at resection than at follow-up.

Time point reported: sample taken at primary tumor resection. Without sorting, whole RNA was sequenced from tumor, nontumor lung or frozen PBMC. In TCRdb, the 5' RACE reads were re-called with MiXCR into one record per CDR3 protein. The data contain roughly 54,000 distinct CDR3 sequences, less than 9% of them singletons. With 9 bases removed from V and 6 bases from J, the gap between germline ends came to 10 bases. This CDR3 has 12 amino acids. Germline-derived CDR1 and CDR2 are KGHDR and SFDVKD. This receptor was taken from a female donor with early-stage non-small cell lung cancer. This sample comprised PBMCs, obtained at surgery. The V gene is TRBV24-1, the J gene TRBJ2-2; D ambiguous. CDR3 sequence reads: CATSPEPGELFF. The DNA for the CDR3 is TGTGCCACCTCCCCCGAACCCGGGGAGCTGTTTTTT.